Sequencing of this T cell receptor beta chain was carried out in a study of OX40 agonist ivuxolimab in advanced cancers. In terms of the full investigation: Ivuxolimab was a fully human IgG2 agonistic monoclonal antibody targeting the costimulatory receptor OX40 (CD134). The monotherapy dose-escalation portion (N = 52 patients) of the phase I ivuxolimab trial is reported in the paper. Patients were allowed to have had prior anti-PD-1, anti-PD-L1 or anti-CTLA-4 therapy, and 30% to 40% of the dose-escalation patients had been treated with checkpoint inhibitors. Partial responses occurred in three dose-escalation patients, of whom one had hepatocellular carcinoma and two had cutaneous melanoma. The purpose of peripheral TCRbeta sequencing was to test whether ivuxolimab changed TCR sequence diversity and led to clonal T-cell expansion. Intravenous ivuxolimab was administered to patients every 2 weeks at six dose levels: 0.01, 0.1, 0.3, 1.5, 3 and 10 mg/kg. Of the approximately 50 dose-escalation patients, hepatocellular carcinoma was present in about 20, melanoma in around 15, renal cell carcinoma in 9 and head and neck cancer in 9. In the dose-escalation cohort, around four fifths of patients were male, and the mean age was 60 years with a range of roughly 23 to 79.

Patients with a history of autoimmune disease or receiving systemic immunosuppression were excluded from the trial. In every dose cohort, peripheral blood was drawn for TCR sequencing at baseline, cycle 4 day 1, and cycle 7 day 1. The samples were taken from a phase I, first-in-human, multicenter, open-label dose-escalation trial of ivuxolimab. Adults with locally advanced or metastatic melanoma, renal cell carcinoma, hepatocellular carcinoma or head and neck squamous cell carcinoma were enrolled in the trial. CD4+ and CD8+ T cells were sorted separately from peripheral blood before TCR sequencing. For sequencing of the TCRbeta CDR3 region, genomic DNA was extracted from the sorted cells. The immunoSEQ Assay was used for sequencing of TCRbeta CDR3 regions. TCRdb took this table from immuneACCESS and kept in-frame rearrangements with V and J called. Such tables lack part of the clones; where checked against another copy, unresolved V genes explain under half of the gap, and the rest is unexplained. For this sample the table gives more than 55,000 clones, of which less than 85% were detected only once. The top ten constitute about a tenth of the sample.

On the study overall, not on this receptor specifically: The antigen specificity of the clonally expanded peripheral T cells was not determined. In the 0.1-3.0 mg/kg groups, partial responders had among the lowest normalized peripheral clonal expansion, particularly in CD8+ T cells. Low levels of normalized T-cell clonal expansion were also seen in some patients who did not respond. Clonal expansion of both CD4+ and CD8+ blood T cells was observed from baseline to week 6 at doses 0.1 to 3.0 mg/kg. After ivuxolimab, expanded clones were on average more numerous among CD8+ T cells than among CD4+ T cells.

Spanning cysteine to phenylalanine, the CDR3 consists of 18 amino acids. Here the CDR3 DNA is all that survives: 54 bases in frame from base 1. Per the germline V gene, ENHRY is the CDR1 and SYGVKD is the CDR2. V is cut back by 5 bases and J by 7 bases, with 18 bases in the junction unmatched. On this clone itself: The specificity of this receptor is unknown. No base-level quality is on record; no much larger clone is a single base apart.

Here the sequenced sample was CD4+ or CD8+ T cells sorted from blood, taken in a trial of the OX40 agonist ivuxolimab. The clonotype comes from an adult with an advanced solid tumor such as melanoma, head and neck, liver or kidney cancer. The chain couples TRBV10-3 to TRBJ2-3; 10 bases in the middle match TRBD1. The CDR3 sequence is CAISNQRGQGGSSNTQYF. The DNA sequence is as follows: TGTGCCATCAGTAACCAACGAGGACAGGGGGGTTCATCCAATACGCAGTATTTT.